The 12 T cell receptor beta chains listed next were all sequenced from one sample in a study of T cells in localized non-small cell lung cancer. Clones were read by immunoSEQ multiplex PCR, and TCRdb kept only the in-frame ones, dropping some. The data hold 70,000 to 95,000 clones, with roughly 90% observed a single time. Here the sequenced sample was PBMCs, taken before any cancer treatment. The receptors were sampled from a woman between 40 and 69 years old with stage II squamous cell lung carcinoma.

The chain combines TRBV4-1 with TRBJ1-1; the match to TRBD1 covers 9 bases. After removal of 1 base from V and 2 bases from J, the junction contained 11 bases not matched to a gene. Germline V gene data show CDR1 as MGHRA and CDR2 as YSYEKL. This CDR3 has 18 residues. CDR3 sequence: CASSQGGLRTGVNTEAFF. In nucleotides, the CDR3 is TGCGCCAGCAGCCAAGGAGGACTCAGGACAGGGGTAAACACTGAAGCTTTCTTT.

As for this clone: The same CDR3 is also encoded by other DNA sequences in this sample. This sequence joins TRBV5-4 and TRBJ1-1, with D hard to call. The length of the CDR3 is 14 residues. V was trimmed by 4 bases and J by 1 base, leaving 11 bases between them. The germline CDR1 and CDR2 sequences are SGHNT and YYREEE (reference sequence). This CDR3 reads CASSLPGGNTEAFF. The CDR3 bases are TGTGCCAGCAGCCTTCCCGGCGGGAACACTGAAGCTTTCTTT.

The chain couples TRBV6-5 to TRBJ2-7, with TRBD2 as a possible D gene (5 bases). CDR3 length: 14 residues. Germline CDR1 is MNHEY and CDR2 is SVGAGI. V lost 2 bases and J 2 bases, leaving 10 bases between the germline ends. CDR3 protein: CASSYDWRAYEQYF. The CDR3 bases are TGTGCCAGCAGTTACGATTGGCGGGCCTACGAGCAGTACTTC.

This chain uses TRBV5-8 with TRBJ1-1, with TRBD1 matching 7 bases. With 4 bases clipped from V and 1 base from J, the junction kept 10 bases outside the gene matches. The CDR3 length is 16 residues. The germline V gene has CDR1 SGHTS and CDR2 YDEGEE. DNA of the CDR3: TGTGCCAGCAGCCCATACAGGGGACTATGGAACACTGAAGCTTTCTTT. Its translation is CASSPYRGLWNTEAFF.

Here the CDR3 reads CASSLVWVGTGGSYGYTF. DNA for the CDR3: TGTGCCAGCAGCTTAGTGTGGGTCGGGACAGGGGGCAGCTATGGCTACACCTTC. The rearrangement links TRBV11-3 to TRBJ1-2, with TRBD1 matching over 12 bases. After removal of 1 base from V and 4 bases from J, the junction contained 10 bases not matched to a gene. In germline, CDR1 is SGHNT, CDR2 YENEEA. The CDR3 extends over 18 amino acids.

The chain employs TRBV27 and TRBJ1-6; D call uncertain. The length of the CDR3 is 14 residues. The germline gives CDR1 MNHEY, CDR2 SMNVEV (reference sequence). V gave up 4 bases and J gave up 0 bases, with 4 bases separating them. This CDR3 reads CASSWSSYNSPLHF. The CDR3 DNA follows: TGTGCCAGCAGTTGGAGCTCCTATAATTCACCCCTCCACTTT.

The CDR3 loop reads CASSERTGGIGFYGYTF. The CDR3 DNA is TGTGCCAGCAGTGAAAGGACAGGGGGCATCGGATTCTATGGCTACACCTTC. The chain is built from TRBV6-1 and TRBJ1-2; 11 positions match TRBD1. CDR1 and CDR2 from the germline V gene are MNHNS and SASEGT. The V gene end was trimmed by 2 bases and the J gene end by 4 bases; junction bases not matched to a gene: 9. This CDR3 is 17 amino acids long.

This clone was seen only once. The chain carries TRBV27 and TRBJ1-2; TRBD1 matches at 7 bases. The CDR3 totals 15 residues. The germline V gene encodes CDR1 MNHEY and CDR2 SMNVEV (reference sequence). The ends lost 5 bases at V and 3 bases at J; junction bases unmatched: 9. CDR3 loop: CASSPLDRVDYGYTF. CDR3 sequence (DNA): TGTGCCAGCAGTCCCCTAGACAGGGTAGACTATGGCTACACCTTC.

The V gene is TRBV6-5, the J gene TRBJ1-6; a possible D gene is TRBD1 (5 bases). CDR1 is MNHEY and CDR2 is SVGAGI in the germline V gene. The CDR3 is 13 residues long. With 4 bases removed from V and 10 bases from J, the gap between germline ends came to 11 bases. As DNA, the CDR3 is TGTGCCAGCAGTTCCAGGGTAGGGTCACCCCTCCACTTT. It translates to CASSSRVGSPLHF.

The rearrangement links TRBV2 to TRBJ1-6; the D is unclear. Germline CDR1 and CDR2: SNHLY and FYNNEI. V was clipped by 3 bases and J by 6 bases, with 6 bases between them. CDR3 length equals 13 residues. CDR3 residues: CASSDMGNSPLHF. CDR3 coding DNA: TGTGCCAGCAGTGATATGGGTAATTCACCCCTCCACTTT.

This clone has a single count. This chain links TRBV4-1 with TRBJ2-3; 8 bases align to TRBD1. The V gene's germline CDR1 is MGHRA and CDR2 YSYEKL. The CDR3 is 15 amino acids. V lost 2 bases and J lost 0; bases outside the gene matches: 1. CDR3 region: CASSQRQGSTDTQYF. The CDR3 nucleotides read TGCGCCAGCAGCCAAAGACAGGGGAGCACAGATACGCAGTATTTT.

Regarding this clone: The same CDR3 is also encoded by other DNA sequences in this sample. The CDR3 DNA reads as TGTGCCAGCAGTCCCCCCCCTTACAATGAGCAGTTCTTC. This encodes CASSPPPYNEQFF. The chain uses TRBV27 and TRBJ2-1; D ambiguous. Germline values: CDR1 MNHEY, CDR2 SMNVEV (reference sequence). The germline V and J ends were trimmed by 5 bases and 4 bases, with 9 bases remaining between them. This CDR3 spans 13 amino acids.